Below, one T cell receptor (beta chain) is given with its context. With survey level as its setting, the immunoSEQ assay was v3.0. The assay was immunoSEQ multiplex PCR, and TCRdb's table has in-frame clones only and misses some. The sample records about 32,000 clones, 95% to 98% being singletons. This CDR3 has 17 residues. The germline gives CDR1 PRHDT, CDR2 FYEKMQ (reference sequence). The V end was cut by 4 bases, the J end by 2 bases, with 21 bases between. The data were obtained in a study of long-term antiretroviral therapy in people with HIV. The TCR sequence derives from a man younger than 40 with HIV. The chain has TRBV13 and TRBJ2-7; D is possibly TRBD1 (6 bases). The material sequenced was unsorted PBMCs, taken 7.6 years after starting antiretroviral therapy. CDR3 sequence reads: CASSSSGTRIGAYEQYF. The DNA of the CDR3 is TGTGCCAGCAGCTCTTCGGGGACACGAATTGGGGCCTACGAGCAGTACTTC.